This T cell receptor (beta chain) was documented in a study of shared clonotypes between healthy human individuals. The V and J ends lost 2 bases and 4 bases respectively, with 16 bases between them. The CDR3 has 16 residues. The germline V gene has CDR1 SGHTS and CDR2 YDEGEE. Sequenced by immunoSEQ multiplex PCR; TCRdb stores in-frame clones only, minus some. The sample has 450,000 to 500,000 clones, about 72% seen once. The chain has TRBV5-8 and TRBJ2-1, with D perhaps TRBD1 or TRBD2 (6 bases each). The origin of this receptor is a woman between 35 and 50 years old in good health. Some clones in this sample may be carry-over from other donors' samples. The sequencing input was PBMCs. DNA of the CDR3: TGTGCCAGCAGCTTCCCGCGGAGGGGGGCTTACAATGAGCAGTTCTTC. Its translation: CASSFPRRGAYNEQFF.